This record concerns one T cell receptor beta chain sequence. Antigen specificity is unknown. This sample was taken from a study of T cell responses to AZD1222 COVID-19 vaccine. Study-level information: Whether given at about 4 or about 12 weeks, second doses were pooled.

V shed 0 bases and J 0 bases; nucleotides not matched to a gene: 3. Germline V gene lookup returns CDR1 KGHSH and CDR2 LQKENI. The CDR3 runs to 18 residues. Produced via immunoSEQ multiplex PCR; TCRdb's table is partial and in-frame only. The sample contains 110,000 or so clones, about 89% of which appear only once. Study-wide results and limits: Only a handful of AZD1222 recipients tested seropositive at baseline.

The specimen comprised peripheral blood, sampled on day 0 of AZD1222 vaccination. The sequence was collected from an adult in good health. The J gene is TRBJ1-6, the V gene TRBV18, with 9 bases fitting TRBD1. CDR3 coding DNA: TGTGCCAGCTCACCACCCGGGACAGGGTACTCCTATAATTCACCCCTCCACTTT. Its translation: CASSPPGTGYSYNSPLHF.